A selection of T cell receptor beta chains follows, all from one sample in a study of blood T cell repertoires in COVID-19. The repertoire was sequenced with immunoSEQ multiplex PCR; TCRdb's copy has only in-frame clones and lacks some. The repertoire holds around 250,000 clones, with around 86% as singletons. The material sequenced was peripheral blood. All receptors derive from a man aged 18-30 years with active or convalescent COVID-19. Both conserved end residues are part of each CDR3. Fields, in order: V gene, D gene, clone size, J gene, CDR3 DNA, CDR3 protein. D genes are given only for firm matches. For some rows the clone size is stated as once, few or many, or as a class when expanded; others skip it.

v_gene: TRBV5-1
d_gene: TRBD1
abundance: .
j_gene: TRBJ2-7
CDR3nt: TGCGCCAGCAGCTTGGTGACCGGGACAGGGTGGGGCGAGCAGTACTTC
CDR3aa: CASSLVTGTGWGEQYF

v_gene: TRBV2
d_gene: TRBD1
abundance: .
j_gene: TRBJ1-5
CDR3nt: TGTGCCAGCAGTGAAGTTAGACAGGGGGAACAGCCCCAGCATTTT
CDR3aa: CASSEVRQGEQPQHF

v_gene: TRBV6-5
d_gene: .
abundance: .
j_gene: TRBJ1-3
CDR3nt: TGTGCCAGCAGTTACACGGACAACTCTGGAAACACCATATATTTT
CDR3aa: CASSYTDNSGNTIYF

v_gene: TRBV21-1
d_gene: .
abundance: .
j_gene: TRBJ1-5
CDR3nt: TGTGCCAGCAGCACACCGACAGGACAGCCGAGTCAGCCCCAGCATTTT
CDR3aa: CASSTPTGQPSQPQHF

v_gene: TRBV3-1/TRBV3-2
d_gene: .
abundance: .
j_gene: TRBJ2-3
CDR3nt: TGTGCCAGCAGCCAAGCCCCTAAGGATACGCAGTATTTT
CDR3aa: CASSQAPKDTQYF

v_gene: TRBV27
d_gene: TRBD1
abundance: .
j_gene: TRBJ2-1
CDR3nt: TGTGCCAGCAGTCGGACAGGGGGACCCAATGAGCAGTTCTTC
CDR3aa: CASSRTGGPNEQFF

v_gene: TRBV5-1
d_gene: TRBD1
abundance: .
j_gene: TRBJ1-3
CDR3nt: TGCGCCAGCAGCTTGGGGACAGGGGTAGGAAACACCATATATTTT
CDR3aa: CASSLGTGVGNTIYF

v_gene: TRBV11-1
d_gene: TRBD2
abundance: .
j_gene: TRBJ2-1
CDR3nt: TGTGCCAGCAGCTTGGGGGGGACCTTTGATGAGCAGTTCTTC
CDR3aa: CASSLGGTFDEQFF

v_gene: TRBV24-1
d_gene: TRBD1
abundance: .
j_gene: TRBJ1-4
CDR3nt: TGTGCCCCCCGGGGGGACAGGTATGAAAAACTGTTTTTT
CDR3aa: CAPRGDRYEKLFF

v_gene: TRBV27
d_gene: TRBD1
abundance: .
j_gene: TRBJ2-2
CDR3nt: TGTGCCAGCAGTCATGCCTCCGGGACAGGGGAATATGGCGGGGAGCTGTTTTTT
CDR3aa: CASSHASGTGEYGGELFF

v_gene: TRBV7-2
d_gene: .
abundance: .
j_gene: TRBJ2-1
CDR3nt: TGTGCCAGCAACCCGGGTGGCTCCTACAATGAGCAGTTCTTC
CDR3aa: CASNPGGSYNEQFF

v_gene: TRBV4-1
d_gene: .
abundance: .
j_gene: TRBJ2-2
CDR3nt: TGCGCCAGCAGCCAAGAAGCAAGGGGGACCGGGGAGCTGTTTTTT
CDR3aa: CASSQEARGTGELFF

v_gene: TRBV5-6
d_gene: TRBD2
abundance: .
j_gene: TRBJ2-3
CDR3nt: TGTGCCAGCAGCCGAGGACTAGCGGGACTCACAGATACGCAGTATTTT
CDR3aa: CASSRGLAGLTDTQYF

v_gene: TRBV28
d_gene: .
abundance: few
j_gene: TRBJ1-1
CDR3nt: TGTGCCAGCAGTCAGGGCACCGAGCGGGTAGCTGAAGCTTTCTTT
CDR3aa: CASSQGTERVAEAFF

v_gene: TRBV6-5
d_gene: TRBD1
abundance: .
j_gene: TRBJ1-2
CDR3nt: TGTGCCAGCAGTACCGGGACAGAGCCTTATGGCTACACCTTC
CDR3aa: CASSTGTEPYGYTF

v_gene: TRBV2
d_gene: TRBD1
abundance: .
j_gene: TRBJ2-4
CDR3nt: TGTGCCAGCAGAACCGGGACAGGGGGAATTCTAGCCAAAAACATTCAGTACTTC
CDR3aa: CASRTGTGGILAKNIQYF

v_gene: TRBV2
d_gene: .
abundance: .
j_gene: TRBJ1-2
CDR3nt: TGTGCCAGCAGCACACACTCCAGGGAAAACTACACCTTC
CDR3aa: CASSTHSRENYTF

v_gene: TRBV6-2/TRBV6-3
d_gene: .
abundance: .
j_gene: TRBJ2-1
CDR3nt: TGTGCCAGCAGTTATGGTGACTGGCAGTTCTTC
CDR3aa: CASSYGDWQFF

v_gene: TRBV15
d_gene: .
abundance: .
j_gene: TRBJ2-3
CDR3nt: TGTGCCACCAGCAGGGTTACTACGGCAGATACGCAGTATTTT
CDR3aa: CATSRVTTADTQYF

v_gene: TRBV6-6
d_gene: TRBD1
abundance: once
j_gene: TRBJ2-7
CDR3nt: TGTGCCAGCAGTAATCGCGGACAGGGCTACGAGCAGTACTTC
CDR3aa: CASSNRGQGYEQYF

v_gene: TRBV6-6
d_gene: TRBD1
abundance: .
j_gene: TRBJ1-1
CDR3nt: TGTGCCAGCTCCTTAGACAGGGTCACTGAAGCTTTCTTT
CDR3aa: CASSLDRVTEAFF

v_gene: TRBV3-1/TRBV3-2
d_gene: TRBD2
abundance: .
j_gene: TRBJ2-7
CDR3nt: TGTGCCAGCAGCCCGAATGAGCCGGGACTAGCGGTTTACGAGCAGTACTTC
CDR3aa: CASSPNEPGLAVYEQYF

v_gene: TRBV28
d_gene: TRBD1
abundance: .
j_gene: TRBJ1-2
CDR3nt: TGTGCCAGCAGTTTAGGGCAGGGGGTTGGGTCCCATGGCTACACCTTC
CDR3aa: CASSLGQGVGSHGYTF

v_gene: TRBV7-6
d_gene: TRBD2
abundance: .
j_gene: TRBJ2-7
CDR3nt: TGTGCCAGCAGCCCCCCGGGACTAGCGGTCTACGAGCAGTACTTC
CDR3aa: CASSPPGLAVYEQYF

v_gene: TRBV6-5
d_gene: .
abundance: .
j_gene: TRBJ1-4
CDR3nt: TGTGCCACCTCGGTCGAACGAGCAACTAATGAAAAACTGTTTTTT
CDR3aa: CATSVERATNEKLFF

v_gene: TRBV2
d_gene: TRBD1
abundance: .
j_gene: TRBJ1-5
CDR3nt: TGTGCCACAAGAGGGGGCGTCACTCAGCCCCAGCATTTT
CDR3aa: CATRGGVTQPQHF

v_gene: TRBV6-6
d_gene: TRBD2
abundance: .
j_gene: TRBJ2-2
CDR3nt: TGTGCCAGCAGTCATACAAAATGGCGGGAGTCAAGGGTAGTTAGCACCGGGGAGCTGTTTTTT
CDR3aa: CASSHTKWRESRVVSTGELFF

v_gene: TRBV10-2
d_gene: .
abundance: .
j_gene: TRBJ1-1
CDR3nt: TGCGCCAGCAGCCTACTGATGAACACTGAAGCTTTCTTT
CDR3aa: CASSLLMNTEAFF

v_gene: TRBV27
d_gene: .
abundance: few
j_gene: TRBJ1-1
CDR3nt: TGTGCCAGCAGCATGACACCGACCTACACTGAAGCTTTCTTT
CDR3aa: CASSMTPTYTEAFF

v_gene: TRBV7-2
d_gene: .
abundance: .
j_gene: TRBJ1-1
CDR3nt: TGTGCCAGCAGCCAGACAGGGAACACTGAAGCTTTCTTT
CDR3aa: CASSQTGNTEAFF

v_gene: TRBV6-5
d_gene: .
abundance: .
j_gene: TRBJ1-4
CDR3nt: TGTGCCAGCAGGGGACCGGTACAGGGACTGTTTTTT
CDR3aa: CASRGPVQGLFF

v_gene: TRBV15
d_gene: .
abundance: .
j_gene: TRBJ1-4
CDR3nt: TGTGCCACCACGGCAGGGTTGGGAGAAAAACTGTTTTTT
CDR3aa: CATTAGLGEKLFF

v_gene: TRBV3-1/TRBV3-2
d_gene: .
abundance: .
j_gene: TRBJ1-1
CDR3nt: TGTGCCAGCAGCCAGCCAGACAGAGCGACTGAAGCTTTCTTT
CDR3aa: CASSQPDRATEAFF

v_gene: TRBV2
d_gene: TRBD2
abundance: .
j_gene: TRBJ2-5
CDR3nt: TGTGCCAGCAGTGCGGCGGGGGAAGAGACCCAGTACTTC
CDR3aa: CASSAAGEETQYF

v_gene: TRBV30
d_gene: TRBD1
abundance: .
j_gene: TRBJ2-7
CDR3nt: TGTGCCTGGAGTGTCGGGACAGGGGACTACGAGCAGTACTTC
CDR3aa: CAWSVGTGDYEQYF

v_gene: TRBV4-1
d_gene: .
abundance: .
j_gene: TRBJ2-5
CDR3nt: TGCGCCAGCAGCCCTCTCACCACAGAATTTCAAGAGACCCAGTACTTC
CDR3aa: CASSPLTTEFQETQYF

v_gene: TRBV3-1/TRBV3-2
d_gene: .
abundance: .
j_gene: TRBJ1-2
CDR3nt: TGTGCCAGCAGCCAAGATAGGAGTGGCTACACCTTC
CDR3aa: CASSQDRSGYTF

v_gene: TRBV6-5
d_gene: .
abundance: .
j_gene: TRBJ2-7
CDR3nt: TGTGCCAGCAAAAGGGGGAGCTCCTACGAGCAGTACTTC
CDR3aa: CASKRGSSYEQYF

v_gene: TRBV30
d_gene: .
abundance: .
j_gene: TRBJ1-1
CDR3nt: TGTGCCTGGAGTGTAATTTATCCTCCAGGGGAGACTGAAGCTTTCTTT
CDR3aa: CAWSVIYPPGETEAFF

v_gene: TRBV4-2
d_gene: TRBD2
abundance: .
j_gene: TRBJ2-1
CDR3nt: TGTGCCAGCAGCCAAGATAGCGGGGACAATGAGCAGTTCTTC
CDR3aa: CASSQDSGDNEQFF

v_gene: TRBV30
d_gene: TRBD1
abundance: .
j_gene: TRBJ2-3
CDR3nt: TGTGCCTGGAGTGTAGGGACAGGGACAGATACGCAGTATTTT
CDR3aa: CAWSVGTGTDTQYF

v_gene: TRBV28
d_gene: .
abundance: .
j_gene: TRBJ2-7
CDR3nt: TGTGCCAGCAGTTTGGAGGCAGGAAGCTCCTACGAGCAGTACTTC
CDR3aa: CASSLEAGSSYEQYF

v_gene: TRBV27
d_gene: .
abundance: .
j_gene: TRBJ1-1
CDR3nt: TGTGCCAGCAGTCCTGGTGGGGCCTACTTTGAAGCTTTCTTT
CDR3aa: CASSPGGAYFEAFF

v_gene: TRBV19
d_gene: TRBD1
abundance: .
j_gene: TRBJ1-1
CDR3nt: TGTGCCAGTACCCAGGGGGCTTGGGGGACTGAAGCTTTCTTT
CDR3aa: CASTQGAWGTEAFF

v_gene: TRBV6-5
d_gene: TRBD1
abundance: once
j_gene: TRBJ1-4
CDR3nt: TGTGCCAGCAGTCCGCGACAGGGAGGAGTTGAAAAACTGTTTTTT
CDR3aa: CASSPRQGGVEKLFF

v_gene: TRBV5-5
d_gene: TRBD2
abundance: .
j_gene: TRBJ2-3
CDR3nt: TGTGCCAGCAGCCCCCTAGCGGGGGGGCGTGACACGCAGTATTTT
CDR3aa: CASSPLAGGRDTQYF

v_gene: TRBV27
d_gene: .
abundance: .
j_gene: TRBJ2-5
CDR3nt: TGTGCCAGCAGTTTTGAGGGAGTGTTAGAGACCCAGTACTTC
CDR3aa: CASSFEGVLETQYF

v_gene: TRBV5-6
d_gene: .
abundance: .
j_gene: TRBJ2-1
CDR3nt: TGTGCCAGCAGTCACAGGGTGGCCAATGAGCAGTTCTTC
CDR3aa: CASSHRVANEQFF

v_gene: TRBV11-2
d_gene: .
abundance: .
j_gene: TRBJ2-7
CDR3nt: TGTGCCAGCACCGCGGGTCGGGAGCAGTACTTC
CDR3aa: CASTAGREQYF

v_gene: TRBV5-6
d_gene: TRBD1
abundance: once
j_gene: TRBJ1-5
CDR3nt: TGTGCCAGCAGCCCAGGGACAGGCAATCAGCCCCAGCATTTT
CDR3aa: CASSPGTGNQPQHF

v_gene: TRBV5-4
d_gene: .
abundance: .
j_gene: TRBJ1-2
CDR3nt: TGTGCCAGCAGCTCCACGGGGAGTAGAGCGGGCTACACCTTC
CDR3aa: CASSSTGSRAGYTF